This TCR beta chain emerged from a study of graft-versus-host responses after intestinal transplantation. General study findings and limits: There was an association between peak levels of circulating GvH clones and early post-transplant HvG declines. The authors found GvH clones in recipient marrow, some appearing first in ileum or blood.

Libraries were prepared by immunoSEQ multiplex PCR; TCRdb keeps only in-frame clonotypes and omits some of them. Among approximately 130,000 clones listed, about 92% were seen once. With regard to this clone: No antigen is known for it.

The germline V gene encodes CDR1 SNHLY and CDR2 FYNNEI. Between the trimmed V and J ends, which lost 6 bases and 5 bases, there was a span of 16 bases. This CDR3 is 14 amino acids long. The rearrangement joins TRBV2 to TRBJ1-1; no reliable D call. This material consisted of unstimulated CD4+ T cells sorted from spleen or lymph node cells, taken before intestinal transplant. The clonotype was recovered from a human donor who received an intestinal transplant. Here the CDR3 DNA reads TGTGCCAGCAGACCTCGGACGACGGCTACTGAAGCTTTCTTT. Residues: CASRPRTTATEAFF.